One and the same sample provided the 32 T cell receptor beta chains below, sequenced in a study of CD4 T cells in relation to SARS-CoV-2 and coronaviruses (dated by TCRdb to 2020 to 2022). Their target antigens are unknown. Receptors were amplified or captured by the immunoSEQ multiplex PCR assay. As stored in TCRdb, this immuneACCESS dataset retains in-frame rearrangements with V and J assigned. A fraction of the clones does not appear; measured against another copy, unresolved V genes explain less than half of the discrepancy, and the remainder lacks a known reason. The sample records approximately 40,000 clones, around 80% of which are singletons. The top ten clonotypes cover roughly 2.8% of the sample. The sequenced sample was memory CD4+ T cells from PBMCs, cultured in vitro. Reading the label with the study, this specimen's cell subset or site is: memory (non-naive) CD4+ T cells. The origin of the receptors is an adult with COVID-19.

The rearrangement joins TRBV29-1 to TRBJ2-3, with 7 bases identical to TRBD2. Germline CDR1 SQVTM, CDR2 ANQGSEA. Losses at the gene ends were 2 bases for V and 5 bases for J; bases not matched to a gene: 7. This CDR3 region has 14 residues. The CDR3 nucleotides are TGCAGCGTTGAAATTCCGGGAGGAGGAGATACGCAGTATTTT. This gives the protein CSVEIPGGGDTQYF.

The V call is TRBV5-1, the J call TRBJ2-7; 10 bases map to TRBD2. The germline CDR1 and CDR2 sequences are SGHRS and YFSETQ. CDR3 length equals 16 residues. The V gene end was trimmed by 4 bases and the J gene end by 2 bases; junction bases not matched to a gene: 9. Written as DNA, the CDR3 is TGCGCCAGCAGCGGTTTTAGCGGGAGGAAAGCCTACGAGCAGTACTTC. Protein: CASSGFSGRKAYEQYF.

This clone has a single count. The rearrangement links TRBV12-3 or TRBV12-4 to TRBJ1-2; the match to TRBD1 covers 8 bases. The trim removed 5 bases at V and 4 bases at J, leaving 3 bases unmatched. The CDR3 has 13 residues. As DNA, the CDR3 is TGTGCCAGCAGTAAGGACAGGGTCTATGGCTACACCTTC. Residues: CASSKDRVYGYTF.

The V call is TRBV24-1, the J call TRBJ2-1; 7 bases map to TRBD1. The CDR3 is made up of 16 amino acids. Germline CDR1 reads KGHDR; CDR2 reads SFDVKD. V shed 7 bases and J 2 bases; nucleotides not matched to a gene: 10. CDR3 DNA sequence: TGTGCCACCAGCGCACAAGGACAGGTAGCCTACAATGAGCAGTTCTTC. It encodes CATSAQGQVAYNEQFF.

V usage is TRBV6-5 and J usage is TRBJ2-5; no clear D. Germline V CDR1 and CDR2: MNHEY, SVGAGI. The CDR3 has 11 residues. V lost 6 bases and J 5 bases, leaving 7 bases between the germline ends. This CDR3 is CASRLHETQYF. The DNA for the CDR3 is TGTGCCAGCAGACTACATGAGACCCAGTACTTC.

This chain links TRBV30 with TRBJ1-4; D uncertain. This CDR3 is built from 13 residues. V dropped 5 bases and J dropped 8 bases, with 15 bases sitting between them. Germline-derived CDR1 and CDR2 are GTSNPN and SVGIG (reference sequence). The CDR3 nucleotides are TGTGCCTGGGGACGCCACTTAAGGGAAAAACTGTTTTTT. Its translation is CAWGRHLREKLFF.

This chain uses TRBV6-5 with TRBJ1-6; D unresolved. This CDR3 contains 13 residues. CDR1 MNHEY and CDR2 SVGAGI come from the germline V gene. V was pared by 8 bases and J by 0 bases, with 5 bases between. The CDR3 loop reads CASVSSYNSPLHF. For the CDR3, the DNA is TGTGCCAGCGTCAGCTCCTATAATTCACCCCTCCACTTT.

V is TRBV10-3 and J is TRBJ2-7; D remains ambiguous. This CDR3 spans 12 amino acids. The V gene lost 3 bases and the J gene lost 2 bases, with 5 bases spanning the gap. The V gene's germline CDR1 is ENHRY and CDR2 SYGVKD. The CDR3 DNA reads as TGTGCCATCAGTGAAAGGACCTACGAGCAGTACTTC. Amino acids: CAISERTYEQYF.

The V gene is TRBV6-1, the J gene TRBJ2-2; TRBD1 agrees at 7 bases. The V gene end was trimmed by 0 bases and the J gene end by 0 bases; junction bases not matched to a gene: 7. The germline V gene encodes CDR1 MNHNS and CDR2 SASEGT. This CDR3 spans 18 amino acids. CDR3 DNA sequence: TGTGCCAGCAGTGAAGCGCTTATAGGGGGCGCGAACACCGGGGAGCTGTTTTTT. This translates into CASSEALIGGANTGELFF.

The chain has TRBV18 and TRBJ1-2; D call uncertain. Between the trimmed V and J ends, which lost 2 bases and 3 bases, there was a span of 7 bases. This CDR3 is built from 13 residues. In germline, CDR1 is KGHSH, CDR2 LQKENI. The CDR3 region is CASSPDKHYGYTF. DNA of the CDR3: TGTGCCAGCTCACCAGACAAACACTATGGCTACACCTTC.

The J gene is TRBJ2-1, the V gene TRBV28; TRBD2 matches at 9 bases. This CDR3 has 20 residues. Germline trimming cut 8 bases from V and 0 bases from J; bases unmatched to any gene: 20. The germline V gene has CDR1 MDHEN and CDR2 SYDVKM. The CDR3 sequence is CASESVGGLAGLSSYNEQFF. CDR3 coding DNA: TGTGCCAGCGAATCCGTAGGGGGGCTAGCGGGGCTGAGCTCCTACAATGAGCAGTTCTTC.

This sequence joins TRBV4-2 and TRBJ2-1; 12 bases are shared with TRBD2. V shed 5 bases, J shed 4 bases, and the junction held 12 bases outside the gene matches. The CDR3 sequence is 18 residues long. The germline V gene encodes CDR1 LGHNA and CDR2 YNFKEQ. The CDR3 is CASSLTKGLAGGYNEQFF. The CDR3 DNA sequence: TGTGCCAGCAGCTTAACAAAGGGGCTAGCGGGAGGGTACAATGAGCAGTTCTTC.

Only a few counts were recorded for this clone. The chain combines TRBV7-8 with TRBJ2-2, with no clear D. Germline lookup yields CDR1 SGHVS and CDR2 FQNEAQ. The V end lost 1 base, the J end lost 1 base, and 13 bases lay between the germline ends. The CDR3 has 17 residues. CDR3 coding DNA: TGTGCCAGCAGCTTAGTATCCCTACTCCTGAACACCGGGGAGCTGTTTTTT. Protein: CASSLVSLLLNTGELFF. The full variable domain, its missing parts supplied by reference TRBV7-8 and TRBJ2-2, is GAGVSQSPRYKVAKRGQDVALRCDPISGHVSLFWYQQALGQGPEFLTYFQNEAQLDKSGLPSDRFFAERPEGSVSTLKIQRTQQEDSAVYLCASSLVSLLLNTGELFFGEGSRLTVL.

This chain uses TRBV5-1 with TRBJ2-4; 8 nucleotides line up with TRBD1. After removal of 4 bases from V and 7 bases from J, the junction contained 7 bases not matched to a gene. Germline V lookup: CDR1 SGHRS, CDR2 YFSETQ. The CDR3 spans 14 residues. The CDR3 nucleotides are TGCGCCAGCAGCGACGGACAGGGTGGGAACATTCAGTACTTC. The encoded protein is CASSDGQGGNIQYF.

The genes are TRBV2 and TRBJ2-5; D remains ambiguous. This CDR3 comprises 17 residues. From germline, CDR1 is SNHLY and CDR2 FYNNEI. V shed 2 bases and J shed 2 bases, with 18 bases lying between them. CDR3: CASSETRRFNLQETQYF. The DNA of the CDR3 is TGTGCCAGCAGTGAAACGAGGCGCTTTAACCTACAAGAGACCCAGTACTTC.

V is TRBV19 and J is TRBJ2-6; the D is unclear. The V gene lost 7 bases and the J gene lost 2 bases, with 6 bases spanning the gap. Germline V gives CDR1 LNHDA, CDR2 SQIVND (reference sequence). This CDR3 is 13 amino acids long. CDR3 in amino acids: CASILTGANVLTF. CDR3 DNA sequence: TGTGCCAGTATCCTGACTGGGGCCAACGTCCTGACTTTC.

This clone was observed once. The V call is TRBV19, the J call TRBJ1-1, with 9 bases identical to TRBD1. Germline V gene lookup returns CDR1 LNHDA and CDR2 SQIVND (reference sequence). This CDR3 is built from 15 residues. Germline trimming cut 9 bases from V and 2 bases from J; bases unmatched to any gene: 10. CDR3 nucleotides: TGTGCCAGCAAACAGGGGGCCTACGGAAACACTGAAGCTTTCTTT. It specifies CASKQGAYGNTEAFF.

The CDR3 nucleotides read TGTGCCAGCAGTCTAGCGAGGGGATCAAACTATGGCTACACCTTC. This encodes CASSLARGSNYGYTF. The chain has TRBV6-5 and TRBJ1-2, with D perhaps matching TRBD1 (5 bases). This CDR3 region has 15 residues. V lost 5 bases to trimming and J lost 2 bases, with 15 bases between them. From germline, CDR1 is MNHEY and CDR2 SVGAGI.

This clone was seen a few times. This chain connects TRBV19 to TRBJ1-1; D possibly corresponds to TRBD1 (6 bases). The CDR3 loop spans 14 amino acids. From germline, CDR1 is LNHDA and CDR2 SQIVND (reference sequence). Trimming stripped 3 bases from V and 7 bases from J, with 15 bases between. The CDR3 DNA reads TGTGCCAGTAGTATGAAGGGGGGCCCCTATGAAGCTTTCTTT. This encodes CASSMKGGPYEAFF. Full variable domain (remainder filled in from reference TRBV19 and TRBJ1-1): DGGITQSPKYLFRKEGQNVTLSCEQNLNHDAMYWYRQDPGQGLRLIYYSQIVNDFQKGDIAEGYSVSREKKESFPLTVTSAQKNPTAFYLCASSMKGGPYEAFFGQGTRLTVV.

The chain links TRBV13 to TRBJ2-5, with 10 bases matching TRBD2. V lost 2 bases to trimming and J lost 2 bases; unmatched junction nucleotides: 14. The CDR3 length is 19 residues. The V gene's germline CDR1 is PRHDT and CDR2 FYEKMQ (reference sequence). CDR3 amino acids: CASSLSALAGERGQETQYF. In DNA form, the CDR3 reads TGTGCCAGCAGCTTATCGGCCCTAGCGGGAGAACGTGGTCAAGAGACCCAGTACTTC.

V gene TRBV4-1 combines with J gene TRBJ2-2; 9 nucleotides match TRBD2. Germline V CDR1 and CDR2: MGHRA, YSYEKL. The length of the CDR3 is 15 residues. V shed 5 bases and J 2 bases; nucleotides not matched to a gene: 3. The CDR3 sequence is CASSGLAGNTGELFF. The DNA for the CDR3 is TGCGCCAGCAGCGGGCTAGCGGGAAACACCGGGGAGCTGTTTTTT.

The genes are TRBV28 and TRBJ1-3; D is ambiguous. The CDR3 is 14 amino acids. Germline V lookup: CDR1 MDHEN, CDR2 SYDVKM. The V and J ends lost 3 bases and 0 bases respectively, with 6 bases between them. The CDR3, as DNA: TGTGCCAGCAGTTTTGACGGCTCTGGAAACACCATATATTTT. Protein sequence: CASSFDGSGNTIYF.

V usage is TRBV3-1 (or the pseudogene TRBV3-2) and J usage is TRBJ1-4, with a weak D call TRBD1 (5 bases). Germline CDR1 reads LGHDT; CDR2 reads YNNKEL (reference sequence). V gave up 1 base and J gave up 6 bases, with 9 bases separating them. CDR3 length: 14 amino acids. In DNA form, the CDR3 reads TGTGCCAGCAGCCAAGCGGGGGGTTATGAAAAACTGTTTTTT. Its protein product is CASSQAGGYEKLFF.

The CDR3 sequence is CASSPGTSAYYEQYF. CDR3 sequence (DNA): TGTGCCAGCAGCCCTGGGACTAGCGCCTACTACGAGCAGTACTTC. The chain joins TRBV3-1 (or the pseudogene TRBV3-2) to TRBJ2-7; TRBD2 aligns across 10 bases. The germline gives CDR1 LGHDT, CDR2 YNNKEL (reference sequence). The CDR3 contains 15 residues. After removal of 4 bases from V and 3 bases from J, the junction contained 6 bases not matched to a gene.

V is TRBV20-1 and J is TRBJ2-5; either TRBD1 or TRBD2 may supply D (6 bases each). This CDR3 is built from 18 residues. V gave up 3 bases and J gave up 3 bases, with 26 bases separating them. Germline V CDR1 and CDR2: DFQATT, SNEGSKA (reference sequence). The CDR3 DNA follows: TGCAGTGCTAGTCTAGGTGGTGGGGGGCTTAGGGCCAAAGAGACCCAGTACTTC. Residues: CSASLGGGGLRAKETQYF.

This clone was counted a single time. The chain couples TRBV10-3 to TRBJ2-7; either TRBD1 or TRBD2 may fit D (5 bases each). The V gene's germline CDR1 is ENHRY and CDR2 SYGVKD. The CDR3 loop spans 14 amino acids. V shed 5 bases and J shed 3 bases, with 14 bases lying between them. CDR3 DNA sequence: TGTGCCATCAGTCCACAAGGGACGGACTACGAGCAGTACTTC. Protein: CAISPQGTDYEQYF.

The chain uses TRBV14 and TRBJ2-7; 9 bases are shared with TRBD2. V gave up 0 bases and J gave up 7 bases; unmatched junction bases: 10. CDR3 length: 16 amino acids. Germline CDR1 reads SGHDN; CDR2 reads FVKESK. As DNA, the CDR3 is TGTGCCAGCAGCCAAGAGTTCGCGGGAGGGCCGGGGGAGCAGTACTTC. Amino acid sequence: CASSQEFAGGPGEQYF.

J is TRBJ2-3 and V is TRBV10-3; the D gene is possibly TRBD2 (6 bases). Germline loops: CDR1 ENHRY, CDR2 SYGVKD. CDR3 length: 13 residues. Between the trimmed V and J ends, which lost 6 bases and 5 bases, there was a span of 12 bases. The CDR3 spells CAIRAEGLDTQYF. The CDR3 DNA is TGTGCCATCAGAGCGGAGGGGCTAGATACGCAGTATTTT.

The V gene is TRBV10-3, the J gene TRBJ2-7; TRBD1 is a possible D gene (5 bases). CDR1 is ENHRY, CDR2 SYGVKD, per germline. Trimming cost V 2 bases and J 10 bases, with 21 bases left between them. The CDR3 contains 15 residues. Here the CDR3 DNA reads TGTGCCATCAGTGAGACACAGGCGGCGGCGGCGGAACAGTACTTC. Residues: CAISETQAAAAEQYF.

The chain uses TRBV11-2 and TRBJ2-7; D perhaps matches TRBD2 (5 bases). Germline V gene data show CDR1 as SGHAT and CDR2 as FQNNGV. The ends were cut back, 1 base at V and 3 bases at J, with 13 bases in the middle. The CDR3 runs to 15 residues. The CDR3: CASSLAGGENYEQYF. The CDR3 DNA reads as TGTGCCAGCAGCTTAGCCGGTGGGGAGAACTACGAGCAGTACTTC. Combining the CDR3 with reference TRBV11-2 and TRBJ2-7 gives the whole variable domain EAGVAQSPRYKIIEKRQSVAFWCNPISGHATLYWYQQILGQGPKLLIQFQNNGVVDDSQLPKDRFSAERLKGVDSTLKIQPAKLEDSAVYLCASSLAGGENYEQYFGPGTRLTVT.

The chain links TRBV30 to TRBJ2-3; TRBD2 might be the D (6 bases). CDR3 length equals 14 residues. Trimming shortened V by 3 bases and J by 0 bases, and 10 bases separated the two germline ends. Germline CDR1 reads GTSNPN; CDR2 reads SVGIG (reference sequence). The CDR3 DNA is TGTGCCTGGAGAGGACTAACTAGCACAGATACGCAGTATTTT. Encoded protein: CAWRGLTSTDTQYF.

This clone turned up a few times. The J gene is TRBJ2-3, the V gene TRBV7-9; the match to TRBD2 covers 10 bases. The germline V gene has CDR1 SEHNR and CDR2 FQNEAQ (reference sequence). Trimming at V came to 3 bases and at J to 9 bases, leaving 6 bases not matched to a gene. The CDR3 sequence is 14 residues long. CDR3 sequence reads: CASSFRLAGETQYF. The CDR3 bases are TGTGCCAGCAGCTTTAGGCTAGCGGGAGAAACGCAGTATTTT.